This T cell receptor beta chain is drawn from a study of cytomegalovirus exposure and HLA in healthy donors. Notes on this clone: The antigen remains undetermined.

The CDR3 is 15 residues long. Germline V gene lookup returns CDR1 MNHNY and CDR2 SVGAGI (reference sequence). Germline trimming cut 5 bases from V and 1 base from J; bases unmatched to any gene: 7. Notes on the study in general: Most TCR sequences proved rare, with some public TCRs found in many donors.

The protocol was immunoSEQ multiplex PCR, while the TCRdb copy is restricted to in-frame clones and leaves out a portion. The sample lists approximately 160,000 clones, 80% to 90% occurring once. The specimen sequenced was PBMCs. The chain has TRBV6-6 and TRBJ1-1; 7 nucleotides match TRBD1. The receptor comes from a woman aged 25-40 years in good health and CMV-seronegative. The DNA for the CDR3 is TGTGCCAGCAGTAACAGACAGGGCCGGAACACTGAAGCTTTCTTT. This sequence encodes CASSNRQGRNTEAFF.